This paragraph reports one T cell receptor beta chain. The data derive from a study of blood T cell repertoires in COVID-19. The ends were cut back, 2 bases at V and 4 bases at J, with 11 bases in the middle. The CDR3 extends over 13 amino acids. Germline CDR1 SQVTM, CDR2 ANQGSEA. Sequenced by immunoSEQ multiplex PCR; TCRdb stores in-frame clones only, minus some. Seen here are 140,000 or so clones, almost 80% observed once, and the top ten hold 7% to 9%. This clonotype originated in a middle-aged man with active or convalescent COVID-19. Sequenced: peripheral blood. The J gene is TRBJ1-2, the V gene TRBV29-1; unclear D gene. CDR3 DNA: TGCAGCGTTGAAAGGTCTCGGGGCTATGGCTACACCTTC. Translating gives CSVERSRGYGYTF.